A selection of T cell receptor beta chains follows, all from one sample in a study of blood T cell repertoires in COVID-19. Measured with immunoSEQ multiplex PCR; TCRdb has only the in-frame clones, and not every one. The data contain roughly 200,000 clones, roughly 88% of them singletons. The specimen sequenced was peripheral blood. These receptors were collected from a human donor with active or convalescent COVID-19. The donor label of this sample is uncertain. Both conserved end residues are part of each CDR3. Each record gives: clone size, J gene, V gene, D gene, CDR3 protein, CDR3 DNA. A D gene is named only where the DNA matches it firmly. Rows may omit the clone size; those that give it use once, few, many or a size class.

>-|TRBJ1-5|TRBV6-5|TRBD1
CASKGTGNQPQHF
TGTGCCAGCAAAGGGACAGGGAACCAGCCCCAGCATTTT
>-|TRBJ2-7|TRBV5-4|-
CASSSLYEQYF
TGTGCCAGCAGCTCCCTTTACGAGCAGTACTTC
>-|TRBJ2-7|TRBV6-5|-
CASSRLRPYEQYF
TGTGCCAGCAGCCGCTTGCGCCCCTACGAGCAGTACTTC
>-|TRBJ1-2|TRBV6-5|TRBD1
CASSYFGQGGYGYTF
TGTGCCAGCAGTTACTTCGGACAGGGGGGGTATGGCTACACCTTC
>-|TRBJ1-2|TRBV28|TRBD1
CASSLQTGEAYGYTF
TGTGCCAGCAGTTTGCAGACAGGGGAGGCCTATGGCTACACCTTC
>-|TRBJ2-1|TRBV6-2/TRBV6-3|TRBD2
CASSRTQREAGRFF
TGTGCCAGCAGTCGGACACAGCGGGAGGCGGGGCGGTTCTTC
>-|TRBJ2-7|TRBV15|-
CATSRDEEGYEQYF
TGTGCCACCAGCAGAGACGAGGAGGGTTACGAGCAGTACTTC
>-|TRBJ1-4|TRBV4-1|-
CASSPPAEQTNEKLFF
TGCGCCAGCAGCCCGCCGGCGGAGCAAACTAATGAAAAACTGTTTTTT
>once|TRBJ1-4|TRBV28|-
CASREGPGEKLFF
TGTGCCAGCAGGGAGGGCCCAGGGGAAAAACTGTTTTTT
>-|TRBJ1-1|TRBV30|-
CAWGAGNTEAFF
TGTGCCTGGGGGGCGGGGAACACTGAAGCTTTCTTT
>-|TRBJ2-2|TRBV2|TRBD2
CASDWREGGELFF
TGTGCCAGCGATTGGCGGGAGGGCGGGGAGCTGTTTTTT
>-|TRBJ2-3|TRBV10-3|TRBD2
CAIQGASGTVDTQYF
TGTGCCATTCAAGGGGCTAGCGGGACGGTAGATACGCAGTATTTT
>-|TRBJ2-7|TRBV28|TRBD1
CASSPSGQGSDEQYF
TGTGCCAGCAGTCCCTCCGGACAGGGGAGCGACGAGCAGTACTTC
>-|TRBJ2-7|TRBV29-1|-
CSVEGGGEQYF
TGCAGCGTTGAAGGGGGAGGCGAGCAGTACTTC
>few|TRBJ1-2|TRBV12-3/TRBV12-4|-
CASSLQGYGYTF
TGTGCCAGCAGTTTACAGGGTTATGGCTACACCTTC
>-|TRBJ1-1|TRBV5-1|-
CASSLEPGLETEAFF
TGCGCCAGCAGCTTGGAGCCCGGGTTGGAGACTGAAGCTTTCTTT
>-|TRBJ2-2|TRBV19|-
CASEDFNTGELFF
TGTGCCAGTGAGGACTTCAACACCGGGGAGCTGTTTTTT
>-|TRBJ1-6|TRBV18|-
CASSGPSPSPLHF
TGTGCCAGCTCAGGACCTAGCCCTTCACCCCTCCACTTT
>-|TRBJ2-3|TRBV7-3|-
CASSSSTDTQYF
TGTGCCAGCAGCTCTAGCACAGATACGCAGTATTTT
>-|TRBJ2-3|TRBV6-2/TRBV6-3|-
CASSPVGGGRGDTQYF
TGTGCCAGCAGCCCCGTGGGGGGTGGTCGTGGTGATACGCAGTATTTT
>-|TRBJ1-2|TRBV28|TRBD1
CASSSPGGGYTF
TGTGCCAGCAGTTCCCCAGGGGGAGGCTACACCTTC
>-|TRBJ2-7|TRBV6-5|TRBD2
CASSYLGSGGYEQYF
TGTGCCAGCAGTTACTTGGGTAGCGGGGGCTACGAGCAGTACTTC